This passage covers 3 T cell receptor beta chains from one sample sequenced in a study of T cells in Graves' hyperthyroidism and ophthalmopathy. Amplification targeted TCR beta CDR3 regions from RNA transcripts. In the first-round RT-PCR of the TCR CDR3, the HTBI primer set was used. TCRdb used MiXCR to reprocess the multiplex PCR reads, holding one entry per CDR3 protein. The table has about half a million distinct CDR3 sequences, about 20% seen once. The sample consisted of blood. The receptor source for this set is a woman in her seventies with Graves' ophthalmopathy.

This clonotype was detected only a few times. The rearrangement links TRBV20-1 to TRBJ2-5, with 11 bases fitting TRBD2. Germline CDR1 DFQATT, CDR2 SNEGSKA (reference sequence). The CDR3 totals 14 residues. J was trimmed by 7 bases and V by 6 bases; bases with no gene match: 10. The CDR3, as DNA: TGCAGTGCGCACACTAGCGGGAGTACGGGGACCCAGTACTTC. Protein: CSAHTSGSTGTQYF.

V is TRBV5-1 and J is TRBJ2-3; TRBD2 aligns across 9 bases. The germline V gene encodes CDR1 SGHRS and CDR2 YFSETQ. The CDR3 contains 15 residues. Losses at the gene ends were 2 bases for V and 0 bases for J; bases not matched to a gene: 1. CDR3 DNA: TGCGCCAGCAGCTTTAGCGGGAGTAGCACAGATACGCAGTATTTT. Its translation is CASSFSGSSTDTQYF.

The gene calls are TRBV20-1 and TRBJ2-5, with D tentatively TRBD1 (8 bases). Between the trimmed V and J ends, which lost 3 bases and 3 bases, there was a span of 14 bases. The CDR3 runs to 14 residues. Looked up from germline, CDR1 is DFQATT and CDR2 is SNEGSKA (reference sequence). The CDR3: CSASHRGREETQYF. The CDR3 DNA reads as TGCAGTGCTAGCCACAGGGGGAGGGAAGAGACCCAGTACTTC.